The entry that follows covers one T cell receptor beta chain sequence. This sample is part of a study of CD8 T cells in ankylosing spondylitis. TCRdb reanalysed the 5' RACE reads using MiXCR and keeps one entry per CDR3 protein. The table records roughly 180,000 distinct CDR3 sequences, around 13% of them present only once. Germline V gives CDR1 SNHLY, CDR2 FYNNEI. V was clipped by 7 bases and J by 11 bases, with 15 bases between them. The CDR3 is 12 residues long. This receptor was obtained from a male donor with ankylosing spondylitis or in good health (not recorded which). The chain has TRBV2 and TRBJ1-5; TRBD1 is a possible D gene (5 bases). Sample: blood, either unsorted or a sorted T cell fraction (not recorded which). DNA of the CDR3: TGTGCCAGCATCGGGACCGAATTGTCCCAGCATTTT. Amino acid sequence: CASIGTELSQHF.